These T cell receptor beta chains were read from a single sample in a study of identical twins. TCRdb redid the calling of the 5' RACE reads with MiXCR, one entry per CDR3 protein. The table shows 1.5 million to 2 million distinct CDR3 sequences, with about 31% occurring only once. Sample: cord blood. The receptors here all came from a newborn girl in good health. The CDR3 runs from the conserved cysteine through the conserved F or W. Fields, in order: clone size, D gene, V gene, J gene, CDR3 protein, CDR3 DNA. A D gene is named only where the DNA matches it firmly. Some rows have no size entry. The others give once, few or many, or a class for an expanded clone.

size: .
D: .
V: TRBV12-3/TRBV12-4
J: TRBJ2-7
CDR3: CASSFMAVGGEQYF
DNA: TGTGCCAGCAGTTTCATGGCGGTCGGCGGCGAGCAGTACTTC

size: few
D: .
V: TRBV13
J: TRBJ2-7
CDR3: CASSLGQGTVAYEQYF
DNA: TGTGCCAGCAGCTTAGGCCAGGGAACTGTCGCCTACGAGCAGTACTTC

size: .
D: TRBD2
V: TRBV3-1
J: TRBJ2-5
CDR3: CASSQGLAGGQANEQYF
DNA: TGTGCCAGCAGCCAGGGACTAGCGGGGGGGCAGGCCAATGAGCAGTACTTC

size: .
D: TRBD2
V: TRBV11-2
J: TRBJ2-5
CDR3: CASSLTGSGIGTQYF
DNA: TGTGCCAGCAGCTTAACGGGTAGCGGGATTGGGACCCAGTACTTC

size: .
D: TRBD2
V: TRBV4-1
J: TRBJ2-1
CDR3: CASSPPLAGSKNEQFF
DNA: TGCGCCAGCAGCCCACCACTAGCGGGAAGCAAGAATGAGCAGTTCTTC

size: few
D: TRBD1
V: TRBV9
J: TRBJ1-2
CDR3: CASSPDPGGRGYTF
DNA: TGTGCCAGCAGCCCGGATCCAGGGGGCCGAGGCTACACCTTC

size: few
D: TRBD2
V: TRBV27
J: TRBJ2-5
CDR3: CASSLSLAGTRQYF
DNA: TGTGCCAGCAGTTTATCGCTAGCGGGGACTCGGCAGTACTTC

size: .
D: .
V: TRBV20-1
J: TRBJ1-6
CDR3: CSASRGLQGGYNSPLHF
DNA: TGCAGTGCTAGTAGGGGCCTACAGGGAGGATATAATTCACCCCTCCACTTT

size: few
D: .
V: TRBV10-3
J: TRBJ1-2
CDR3: CAIRGIGPQGPYTF
DNA: TGTGCCATAAGAGGCATCGGGCCCCAAGGCCCCTACACCTTC

size: few
D: TRBD1
V: TRBV4-1
J: TRBJ1-2
CDR3: CASSHDRGEGYGYTF
DNA: TGCGCCAGCAGCCACGACAGGGGTGAGGGCTATGGCTACACCTTC

size: few
D: TRBD1
V: TRBV5-1
J: TRBJ1-2
CDR3: CASSLAPTRDRVGGYTF
DNA: TGCGCCAGCAGCTTGGCTCCTACCCGGGACAGGGTTGGAGGCTACACCTTC

size: .
D: TRBD1
V: TRBV7-9
J: TRBJ2-3
CDR3: CASGRDRATDTQYF
DNA: TGTGCCAGCGGTCGGGACAGGGCCACAGATACGCAGTATTTT

size: .
D: TRBD2
V: TRBV25-1
J: TRBJ2-1
CDR3: CASSETTSGGFVSYNEQFF
DNA: TGTGCCAGCAGTGAAACGACTAGCGGGGGGTTTGTCTCCTACAATGAGCAGTTCTTC

size: .
D: TRBD2
V: TRBV27
J: TRBJ2-7
CDR3: CASSPPTRTSGTWGRVFYEQYF
DNA: TGTGCCAGCAGCCCACCTACCCGAACTAGCGGGACTTGGGGTCGAGTCTTCTACGAGCAGTACTTC

size: .
D: .
V: TRBV12-3/TRBV12-4
J: TRBJ2-3
CDR3: CASSLEGGHADTQYF
DNA: TGTGCCAGCAGTTTAGAGGGGGGGCACGCAGATACGCAGTATTTT

size: .
D: .
V: TRBV29-1
J: TRBJ2-7
CDR3: CSVERDSYEQYF
DNA: TGCAGCGTTGAGAGGGACTCCTACGAGCAGTACTTC

size: few
D: TRBD2
V: TRBV20-1
J: TRBJ2-1
CDR3: CSARVPSGGGYNEQFF
DNA: TGCAGTGCTAGAGTGCCTAGCGGGGGGGGCTACAATGAGCAGTTCTTC

size: many
D: TRBD1
V: TRBV27
J: TRBJ1-2
CDR3: CASSGQGPNYGYTF
DNA: TGTGCCAGCAGTGGACAGGGTCCCAACTATGGCTACACCTTC

size: .
D: TRBD1
V: TRBV20-1
J: TRBJ2-5
CDR3: CTQGGHETQYF
DNA: TGCACTCAAGGGGGCCATGAGACCCAGTACTTC

size: .
D: .
V: TRBV6-6
J: TRBJ1-4
CDR3: CASSYGKLFF
DNA: TGTGCCAGCAGTTACGGAAAACTGTTTTTT

size: .
D: TRBD1
V: TRBV28
J: TRBJ2-1
CDR3: CASSPPRQGRNYNEQFF
DNA: TGTGCCAGCAGTCCCCCACGACAGGGACGGAACTACAATGAGCAGTTCTTC

size: few
D: .
V: TRBV12-3/TRBV12-4
J: TRBJ2-1
CDR3: CASSLRLALVRSYNEQFF
DNA: TGTGCCAGCAGTTTACGGCTAGCGCTAGTAAGGTCCTACAATGAGCAGTTCTTC

size: few
D: .
V: TRBV7-2
J: TRBJ2-7
CDR3: CASSGPSSEQYF
DNA: TGTGCCAGCAGCGGCCCCTCCTCCGAGCAGTACTTC